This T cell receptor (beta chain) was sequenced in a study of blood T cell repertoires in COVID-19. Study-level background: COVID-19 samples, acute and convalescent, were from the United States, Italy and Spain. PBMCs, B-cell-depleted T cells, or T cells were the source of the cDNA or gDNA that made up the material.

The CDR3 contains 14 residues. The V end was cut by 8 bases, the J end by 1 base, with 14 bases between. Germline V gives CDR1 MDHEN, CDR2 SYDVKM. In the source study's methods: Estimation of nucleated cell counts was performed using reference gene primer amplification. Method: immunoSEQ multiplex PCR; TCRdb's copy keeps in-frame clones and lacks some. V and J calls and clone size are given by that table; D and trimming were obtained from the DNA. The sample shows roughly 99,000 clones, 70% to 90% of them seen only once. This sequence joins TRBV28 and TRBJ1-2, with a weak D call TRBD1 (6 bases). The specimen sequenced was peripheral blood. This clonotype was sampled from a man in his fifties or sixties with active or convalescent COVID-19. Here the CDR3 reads CASGLRGINYGYTF. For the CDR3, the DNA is TGTGCCAGCGGACTTAGGGGGATTAACTATGGCTACACCTTC.